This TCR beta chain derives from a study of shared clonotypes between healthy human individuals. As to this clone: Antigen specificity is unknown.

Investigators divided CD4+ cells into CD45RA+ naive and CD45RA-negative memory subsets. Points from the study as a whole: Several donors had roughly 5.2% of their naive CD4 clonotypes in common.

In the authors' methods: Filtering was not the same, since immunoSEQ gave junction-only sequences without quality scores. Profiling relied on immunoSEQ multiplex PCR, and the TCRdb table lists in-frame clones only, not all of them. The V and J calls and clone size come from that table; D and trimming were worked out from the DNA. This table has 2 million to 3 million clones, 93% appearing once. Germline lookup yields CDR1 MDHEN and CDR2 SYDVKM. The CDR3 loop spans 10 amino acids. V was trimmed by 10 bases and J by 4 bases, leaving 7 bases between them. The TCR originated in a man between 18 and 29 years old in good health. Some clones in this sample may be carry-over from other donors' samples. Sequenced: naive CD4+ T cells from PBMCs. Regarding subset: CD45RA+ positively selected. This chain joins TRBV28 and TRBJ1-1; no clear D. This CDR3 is CATFRTEAFF. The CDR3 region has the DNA TGTGCCACCTTTCGCACTGAAGCTTTCTTT.